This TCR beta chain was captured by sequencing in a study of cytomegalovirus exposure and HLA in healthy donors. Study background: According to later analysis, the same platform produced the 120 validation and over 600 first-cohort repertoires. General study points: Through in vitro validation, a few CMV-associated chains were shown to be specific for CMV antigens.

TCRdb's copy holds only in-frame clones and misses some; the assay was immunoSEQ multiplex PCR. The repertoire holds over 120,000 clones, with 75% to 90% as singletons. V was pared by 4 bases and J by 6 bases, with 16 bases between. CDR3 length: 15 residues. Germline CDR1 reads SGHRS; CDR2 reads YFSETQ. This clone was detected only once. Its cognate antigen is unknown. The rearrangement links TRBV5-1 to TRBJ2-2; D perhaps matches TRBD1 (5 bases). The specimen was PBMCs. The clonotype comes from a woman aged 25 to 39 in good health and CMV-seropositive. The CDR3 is CASSLIDSVAGELFF. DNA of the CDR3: TGCGCCAGCAGCCTAATAGACAGTGTCGCCGGGGAGCTGTTTTTT.